The 32 T cell receptor beta chains given below trace back to one sample, sequenced in a study of T-cell reconstitution after alpha-beta-depleted transplantation in children. Preparing the TCRbeta library involved the use of unique molecular identifiers. TCRdb passed the PCR reads through MiXCR, listing each CDR3 protein once. The data show about 250,000 distinct CDR3 sequences, with under 30% seen just once and under 5.5% held by the top ten. The sample here was PBMCs, mostly from graft donor cells, taken 360 days after TCRalphabeta/CD19-depleted stem cell transplant. All receptors derive from a female patient aged 2-9 years who had a stem cell transplant for congenital amegakaryocytic thrombocytopenia, so the T cells may come from the graft donor.

The V call is TRBV7-2, the J call TRBJ2-5; D might be TRBD2 (5 bases). Germline CDR1 reads SGHTA; CDR2 reads FQGNSA. Trimming pared 9 bases from V and 4 bases from J, leaving 18 bases between. This CDR3 has 14 amino acids. The CDR3 coding sequence is TGTGCCAGTACACGTGGCGAGGGCGGAGAGACCCAGTACTTC. This translates into CASTRGEGGETQYF.

This chain connects TRBV12-3 or TRBV12-4 to TRBJ1-3, with D hard to call. CDR3 size: 15 residues. Trimming removed 7 bases at V and 0 bases at J, with 13 bases between. For the CDR3, the DNA is TGTGCCAGCACAACAGAGACACTCTCTGGAAACACCATATATTTT. Translation gives CASTTETLSGNTIYF.

This chain links TRBV11-1 with TRBJ2-7; D is perhaps TRBD1 (6 bases). CDR1 and CDR2 from the germline V gene are SGHAT and FQDESV (reference sequence). There are 18 residues in the CDR3. The V gene lost 1 base and the J gene lost 2 bases, with 21 bases spanning the gap. The CDR3 DNA reads TGTGCCAGCAGCTTAGTTCAGGGGCCCATGGCCAAGGCCTACGAGCAGTACTTC. It specifies CASSLVQGPMAKAYEQYF.

There are a few counts of this clonotype. One end of the junction fails to match germline, which may point to a read error. J is TRBJ2-4 and V is TRBV20-1; 7 bases line up with TRBD1. Per germline, CDR1 DFQATT and CDR2 SNEGSKA (reference sequence). The CDR3 contains 15 residues. The CDR3 protein is CSARDGTAAKNIQYF. The CDR3, as DNA: TGCAGTGCGAGAGATGGGACAGCTGCCAAAAACATTCAGTACTTC.

The chain carries TRBV10-2 and TRBJ1-6; D may be TRBD1 (6 bases). CDR3 length: 14 amino acids. V was shortened by 6 bases and J by 7 bases, with 13 bases between the two germline ends. CDR1 and CDR2 (germline): WSHSY, SAAADI. The CDR3 nucleotides are TGCGCCAGCAGGGACACAGGGCCGAATTCACCCCTCCACTTT. Translating gives CASRDTGPNSPLHF.

In this sample, this clonotype turned up a few times. V and J are TRBV6-1 and TRBJ2-5; D remains ambiguous. This CDR3 region has 14 residues. Germline V CDR1 and CDR2: MNHNS, SASEGT. Trimming took 1 base from V and 2 from J, leaving 8 bases between them. The CDR3: CASSEVARQETQYF. CDR3 coding DNA: TGTGCCAGCAGTGAAGTGGCAAGGCAAGAGACCCAGTACTTC.

In this sample, this clonotype turned up once. The V gene is TRBV29-1, the J gene TRBJ2-5, with 7 bases aligning to TRBD1. Germline assignment: CDR1 SQVTM and CDR2 ANQGSEA. This CDR3 has 13 amino acids. This CDR3 reads CSGGQRVRETQYF. The CDR3 DNA reads TGCAGTGGGGGACAGAGGGTAAGGGAGACCCAGTACTTC.

This clonotype came up many times. J is TRBJ2-7 and V is TRBV11-2; TRBD2 matches at 10 bases. The length of the CDR3 is 15 residues. Germline-derived CDR1 and CDR2 are SGHAT and FQNNGV. Trimming took 4 bases from V and 3 from J; bases not matched to a gene: 6. CDR3 nucleotide sequence: TGTGCCAGCAGCTCCCCTAGCGGGAGTTTCTACGAGCAGTACTTC. Its protein product is CASSSPSGSFYEQYF.

The table lists this clonotype with many counts. CDR3 region: CASRMAGVIAGELFF. In DNA, the CDR3 is TGTGCCAGCAGAATGGCAGGGGTAATTGCCGGGGAGCTGTTTTTT. This rearrangement joins TRBV6-1 to TRBJ2-2; D possibly corresponds to TRBD1 (6 bases). This CDR3 is built from 15 residues. Per germline, CDR1 MNHNS and CDR2 SASEGT. V dropped 6 bases and J dropped 6 bases, with 17 bases sitting between them.

This clonotype was seen only once. The gene calls are TRBV20-1 and TRBJ2-5, with 9 nucleotides matching TRBD2. Germline trimming cut 1 base from V and 5 bases from J; bases unmatched to any gene: 5. Germline loops: CDR1 DFQATT, CDR2 SNEGSKA (reference sequence). The CDR3 is 14 residues long. The CDR3 DNA follows: TGCAGTGCTAGAGGCCCTAGCGGGGTTGAGACCCAGTACTTC. As protein: CSARGPSGVETQYF.

This clonotype showed up just a few times. The gene calls are TRBV3-1 and TRBJ1-4; D is perhaps TRBD1 (6 bases). Deletions cut 6 bases from V and 0 bases from J, with 20 bases between. The germline V gene encodes CDR1 LGHDT and CDR2 YNNKEL (reference sequence). The CDR3 spans 18 residues. CDR3 loop: CASRPTGHPKTTNEKLFF. In DNA form, the CDR3 reads TGTGCCAGCAGACCAACGGGACACCCGAAAACAACTAATGAAAAACTGTTTTTT.

J is TRBJ2-5 and V is TRBV5-4, with 10 nucleotides matching TRBD2. Trimming at V came to 4 bases and at J to 1 base, leaving 10 bases not matched to a gene. Germline V lookup: CDR1 SGHNT, CDR2 YYREEE (reference sequence). This CDR3 region has 17 residues. In nucleotides, the CDR3 is TGTGCCAGCAGCCCTAGCGGGAGAGGTATACGCCAAGAGACCCAGTACTTC. This sequence encodes CASSPSGRGIRQETQYF. Drawing the rest from reference TRBV5-4 and TRBJ2-5, the complete variable domain is ETGVTQSPTHLIKTRGQQVTLRCSSQSGHNTVSWYQQALGQGPQFIFQYYREEENGRGNFPPRFSGLQFPNYSSELNVNALELDDSALYLCASSPSGRGIRQETQYFGPGTRLLVL.

The chain employs TRBV7-8 and TRBJ2-2, with 7 bases matching TRBD1. Germline V gene data show CDR1 as SGHVS and CDR2 as FQNEAQ. Trimming removed 7 bases from V and 2 bases from J; junction bases left unmatched: 7. This CDR3 has 15 amino acids. CDR3 nucleotide sequence: TGTGCCAGCATCCGGGACAGACTAAACACCGGGGAGCTGTTTTTT. Protein: CASIRDRLNTGELFF.

The V gene is TRBV18, the J gene TRBJ2-3, with D possibly matching TRBD1 (6 bases). This CDR3 comprises 17 residues. Trimming took off 1 base at V and 0 bases at J, with 14 bases between the two ends. The germline V gene has CDR1 KGHSH and CDR2 LQKENI. CDR3 nucleotide sequence: TGTGCCAGCTCACCACAGTTAGGGGGATCTAGCACAGATACGCAGTATTTT. Amino acids: CASSPQLGGSSTDTQYF.

This clonotype was seen a handful of times. The rearrangement joins TRBV10-2 to TRBJ2-1; weak D call: TRBD2 (6 bases). The V gene lost 4 bases and the J gene lost 1 base, with 8 bases spanning the gap. Germline V gene lookup returns CDR1 WSHSY and CDR2 SAAADI. This CDR3 spans 14 amino acids. In nucleotides, the CDR3 is TGCGCCAGCAGTGGGGGGGTATCCTACAATGAGCAGTTCTTC. Translating it yields CASSGGVSYNEQFF.

The chain combines TRBV4-1 with TRBJ1-2; 7 nucleotides match TRBD1. Unmatched junction bases numbered 20, after V lost 2 bases and J lost 5 bases. From germline, CDR1 is MGHRA and CDR2 YSYEKL. This CDR3 contains 19 residues. CDR3: CASSQPVRQGIGRAYGYTF. In nucleotides, the CDR3 is TGCGCCAGCAGCCAACCGGTACGACAGGGAATAGGAAGAGCGTATGGCTACACCTTC.

This clonotype was recorded many times. This sequence joins TRBV18 and TRBJ2-3; D remains unclear. Germline CDR1 is KGHSH and CDR2 is LQKENI. The V end lost 4 bases, the J end lost 0 bases, and 2 bases lay between the germline ends. The CDR3 sequence is 12 residues long. CDR3 sequence (DNA): TGTGCCAGCTCACACAGCACAGATACGCAGTATTTT. Amino acids: CASSHSTDTQYF.

The rearrangement uses TRBV7-3 and TRBJ2-1; no firm D call. Germline CDR1 reads SGHTA; CDR2 reads FQGTGA. The CDR3 is 12 residues long. V lost 2 bases and J lost 8, with 7 bases in between. This chain's CDR3 is CASSLANDEQFF. CDR3 in DNA: TGTGCCAGCAGCTTAGCGAACGATGAGCAGTTCTTC.

Only a few counts were recorded for this clonotype. The chain combines TRBV5-1 with TRBJ2-5, with 8 positions matching TRBD1. CDR1 and CDR2 from the germline V gene are SGHRS and YFSETQ. J was trimmed by 4 bases and V by 3 bases; bases with no gene match: 8. The CDR3 spans 15 residues. The CDR3 nucleotides read TGCGCCAGCAGCTGGGGACAGGCCCGAGGAGAGACCCAGTACTTC. The encoded protein is CASSWGQARGETQYF.

This clonotype has a handful of counts. The V and J genes are TRBV12-3 or TRBV12-4 and TRBJ2-7; 8 positions agree with TRBD2. Germline trimming cut 8 bases from V and 5 bases from J; bases unmatched to any gene: 5. The CDR3 consists of 12 residues. CDR3 protein: CASQRGRDEQYF. The CDR3 coding sequence is TGTGCCAGCCAGCGGGGGAGGGACGAGCAGTACTTC.

The rearrangement joins TRBV5-1 to TRBJ1-4; D uncertain. Germline loops: CDR1 SGHRS, CDR2 YFSETQ. V was shortened by 0 bases and J by 5 bases, with 14 bases between the two germline ends. CDR3 length: 16 amino acids. The CDR3 protein is CASSLGSFGQNEKLFF. CDR3 nucleotide sequence: TGCGCCAGCAGCTTGGGGTCGTTCGGGCAGAATGAAAAACTGTTTTTT.

The chain couples TRBV5-1 to TRBJ2-7; perhaps TRBD1 as D (6 bases). Germline CDR1 SGHRS, CDR2 YFSETQ. Trimming removed 2 bases at V and 6 bases at J, with 15 bases between. The CDR3 contains 14 residues. As DNA, the CDR3 is TGCGCCAGCAGCTTTGGGGGCAGGGGCCTCGAGCAGTACTTC. Protein product: CASSFGGRGLEQYF.

The genes are TRBV6-6 and TRBJ1-5; D remains unclear. Germline V CDR1 and CDR2: MNHNY, SVGAGI (reference sequence). The CDR3 sequence is 12 residues long. Trimming took 5 bases from V and 7 from J, leaving 9 bases between them. This CDR3 is CASSRPWQPQHF. The CDR3 DNA reads TGTGCCAGCAGTCGACCGTGGCAGCCCCAGCATTTT.

This clonotype was counted only a few times. The chain uses TRBV6-2 or TRBV6-3 and TRBJ1-4; tentative D call: TRBD1 (5 bases). Trimming removed 4 bases at V and 8 bases at J, with 11 bases between. The CDR3 totals 13 residues. Germline V gives CDR1 MNHEY, CDR2 SVGEGT. The chain's CDR3 is CASSSTRAEKLFF. DNA of the CDR3: TGTGCCAGCAGTTCCACCAGGGCGGAAAAACTGTTTTTT.

The chain recombines TRBV27 with TRBJ2-7; 11 bases align to TRBD2. The CDR3 is 15 amino acids. With 5 bases clipped from V and 4 bases from J, the junction kept 7 bases outside the gene matches. CDR1 and CDR2 (germline): MNHEY, SMNVEV (reference sequence). CDR3: CASSPSSGRQYEQYF. In DNA, the CDR3 is TGTGCCAGCAGTCCCTCTAGCGGGAGGCAGTACGAGCAGTACTTC.

The gene calls are TRBV29-1 and TRBJ1-4, with D hard to call. The CDR3 covers 13 residues. Trimming pared 4 bases from V and 7 bases from J, leaving 13 bases between. Per germline, CDR1 SQVTM and CDR2 ANQGSEA. CDR3 coding DNA: TGCAGCGTTGGCAATGGAAGCGGTGAAAAACTGTTTTTT. This translates into CSVGNGSGEKLFF.

V and J are TRBV3-1 and TRBJ1-4; no reliable D call. Looked up from germline, CDR1 is LGHDT and CDR2 is YNNKEL (reference sequence). The CDR3 contains 16 residues. Between the trimmed V and J ends, which lost 2 bases and 2 bases, there was a span of 12 bases. The CDR3 is CASSQKGWSTNEKLFF. The CDR3 region has the DNA TGTGCCAGCAGCCAAAAGGGTTGGAGCACTAATGAAAAACTGTTTTTT.

This clonotype was seen a few times. This chain uses TRBV6-1 with TRBJ2-5, with 12 nucleotides matching TRBD1. V was pared by 11 bases and J by 4 bases, with 11 bases of the junction left unmatched. Germline V CDR1 and CDR2: MNHNS, SASEGT. The CDR3 runs 15 residues. The DNA of the CDR3 is TGTGCCTCCCGCGGGGACAGGGGGCTTTTAGAGACCCAGTACTTC. It specifies CASRGDRGLLETQYF.

The CDR3 protein is CASSLDVAAEYGYTF. DNA for the CDR3: TGCGCCAGCAGCTTGGATGTGGCAGCCGAATATGGCTACACCTTC. This rearrangement joins TRBV5-1 to TRBJ1-2; D is undetermined. The V gene's germline CDR1 is SGHRS and CDR2 YFSETQ. The CDR3 contains 15 residues. V lost 0 bases to trimming and J lost 5 bases, with 14 bases between them.

The rearrangement uses TRBV19 and TRBJ1-1; D not resolved. CDR3 length: 14 residues. Germline V gene lookup returns CDR1 LNHDA and CDR2 SQIVND (reference sequence). Trimming shortened V by 8 bases and J by 3 bases, and 16 bases separated the two germline ends. The CDR3 sequence: CASRTIDTDTEAFF. For the CDR3, the DNA is TGTGCCAGTCGAACAATCGACACCGACACTGAAGCTTTCTTT. Together with reference TRBV19 and TRBJ1-1, the CDR3 gives the full variable domain: DGGITQSPKYLFRKEGQNVTLSCEQNLNHDAMYWYRQDPGQGLRLIYYSQIVNDFQKGDIAEGYSVSREKKESFPLTVTSAQKNPTAFYLCASRTIDTDTEAFFGQGTRLTVV.

This clonotype was seen ten or more times. V and J are TRBV12-3 or TRBV12-4 and TRBJ2-3; no clear D. The V and J ends lost 6 bases and 13 bases respectively, with 20 bases between them. The CDR3 sequence is 13 residues long. CDR3: CASSPQRRDGKYF. The CDR3 region has the DNA TGTGCCAGCAGCCCTCAGAGGCGAGATGGGAAGTATTTT.

In its sample, this clonotype was seen once. The chain couples TRBV30 to TRBJ2-1; D call uncertain. The length of the CDR3 is 14 residues. Germline CDR1 GTSNPN, CDR2 SVGIG (reference sequence). V gave up 2 bases and J gave up 6 bases, with 14 bases separating them. The CDR3 loop is CAWSSFFWANEQFF. The CDR3 nucleotides read TGTGCCTGGAGTTCTTTTTTCTGGGCCAATGAGCAGTTCTTC. Complete variable domain (other parts from reference TRBV30 and TRBJ2-1): SQTIHQWPATLVQPVGSPLSLECTVEGTSNPNLYWYRQAAGRGLQLLFYSVGIGQISSEVPQNLSASRPQDRQFILSSKKLLLSDSGFYLCAWSSFFWANEQFFGPGTRLTVL.